This T cell receptor beta chain is drawn from a study of blood T cell repertoires in COVID-19. The CDR3 spans 15 residues. Trimming took off 5 bases at V and 4 bases at J, with 17 bases between the two ends. Germline CDR1 reads SGHTA; CDR2 reads FQGNSA. Libraries were prepared by immunoSEQ multiplex PCR; TCRdb keeps only in-frame clonotypes and omits some of them. The data contain roughly 45,000 clones, 90% of them seen just once; the ten biggest clones take up around a fifth. The sequence was collected from a man aged 70-80 years with active COVID-19. V and J are TRBV7-2 and TRBJ1-2, with no clear D. Sequenced sample: peripheral blood. The CDR3 DNA reads as TGTGCCAGCAGCCCCGAGCTATCGCTTTTCTATGGCTACACCTTC. Translated: CASSPELSLFYGYTF. The whole variable domain, filled in from reference TRBV7-2 and TRBJ1-2, reads GAGVSQSPSNKVTEKGKDVELRCDPISGHTALYWYRQSLGQGLEFLIYFQGNSAPDKSGLPSDRFSAERTGGSVSTLTIQRTQQEDSAVYLCASSPELSLFYGYTFGSGTRLTVV.